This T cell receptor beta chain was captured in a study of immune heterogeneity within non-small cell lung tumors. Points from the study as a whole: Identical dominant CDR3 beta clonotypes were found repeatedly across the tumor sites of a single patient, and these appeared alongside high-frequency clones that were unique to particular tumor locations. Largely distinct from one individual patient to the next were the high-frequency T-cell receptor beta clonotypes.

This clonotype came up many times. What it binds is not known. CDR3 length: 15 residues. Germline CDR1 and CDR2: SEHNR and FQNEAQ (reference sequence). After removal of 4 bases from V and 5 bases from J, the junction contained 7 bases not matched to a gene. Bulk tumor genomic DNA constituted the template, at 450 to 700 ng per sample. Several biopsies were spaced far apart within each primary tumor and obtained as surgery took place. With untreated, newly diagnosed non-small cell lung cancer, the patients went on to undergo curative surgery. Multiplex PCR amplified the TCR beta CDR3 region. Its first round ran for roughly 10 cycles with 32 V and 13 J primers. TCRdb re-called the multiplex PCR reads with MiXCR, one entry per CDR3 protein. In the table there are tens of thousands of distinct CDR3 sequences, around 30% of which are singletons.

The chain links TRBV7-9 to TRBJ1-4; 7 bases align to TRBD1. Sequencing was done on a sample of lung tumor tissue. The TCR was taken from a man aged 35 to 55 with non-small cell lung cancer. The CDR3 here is CASSSWTGENEKLFF. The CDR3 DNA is TGTGCCAGCAGCTCGTGGACAGGCGAAAATGAAAAACTGTTTTTT.